This passage covers 20 T cell receptor beta chains from one sample sequenced in a study of OX40 agonist ivuxolimab in advanced cancers. Method: immunoSEQ multiplex PCR; TCRdb's copy keeps in-frame clones and lacks some. The sample yields roughly 120,000 clones, 80% to 90% seen once. The input for sequencing was CD4+ or CD8+ T cells sorted from blood, taken in a trial of the OX40 agonist ivuxolimab. The receptors shown here come from an adult with an advanced solid tumor such as melanoma, head and neck, liver or kidney cancer.

As for this clone: This CDR3 is also generated by other DNA sequences in the sample. The chain joins TRBV6-5 to TRBJ1-5; no firm D call. Trimming took off 6 bases at V and 0 bases at J, with 3 bases between the two ends. The CDR3 length is 12 residues. Germline V gene sequence: CDR1 MNHEY, CDR2 SVGAGI. CDR3 region: CASRGSNQPQHF. The CDR3 region has the DNA TGTGCCAGCAGGGGTAGCAATCAGCCCCAGCATTTT.

In this sample, this clone turned up a few times. The chain employs TRBV2 and TRBJ1-1; possible D gene TRBD1, 6 bases. The CDR3 contains 11 residues. CDR1 and CDR2 from the germline V gene are SNHLY and FYNNEI. The V gene lost 7 bases and the J gene lost 7 bases, with 10 bases spanning the gap. The CDR3 bases are TGTGCCAGCACCGGACAGCATGAAGCTTTCTTT. Its translation: CASTGQHEAFF. Drawing the rest from reference TRBV2 and TRBJ1-1, the complete variable domain is EPEVTQTPSHQVTQMGQEVILRCVPISNHLYFYWYRQILGQKVEFLVSFYNNEISEKSEIFDDQFSVERPDGSNFTLKIRSTKLEDSAMYFCASTGQHEAFFGQGTRLTVV.

There are a few counts of this clone. The chain joins TRBV25-1 to TRBJ1-2; tentative D call: TRBD1 (5 bases). This CDR3 is built from 13 residues. V was trimmed by 4 bases and J by 2 bases, leaving 8 bases between them. Looked up from germline, CDR1 is MGHDK and CDR2 is SYGVNS. This CDR3 is CASSAGTNYGYTF. The CDR3 DNA reads TGTGCCAGCAGTGCAGGGACCAACTATGGCTACACCTTC.

This clone was found once. This chain connects TRBV7-2 to TRBJ2-3; D ambiguous. The CDR3 spans 13 residues. Trimming left V 1 base short and J 6 bases short, with 8 bases between. The germline CDR1 and CDR2 sequences are SGHTA and FQGNSA. The CDR3 nucleotides read TGTGCCAGCAGCTTAGAATTTTTGGATACGCAGTATTTT. It codes for CASSLEFLDTQYF.

The chain joins TRBV6-5 to TRBJ1-5, with a tentative D call TRBD1 (5 bases). From germline, CDR1 is MNHEY and CDR2 SVGAGI. This CDR3 is built from 13 residues. The V end was cut by 8 bases, the J end by 4 bases, with 12 bases between. The CDR3 loop reads CASRGGGNQPQHF. The CDR3 DNA reads as TGTGCCAGCCGTGGCGGGGGAAATCAGCCCCAGCATTTT.

Written as DNA, the CDR3 is TGTGCCAGCTCACCACCGGCAGGGGATAGCAATCAGCCCCAGCATTTT. Translating gives CASSPPAGDSNQPQHF. The V gene is TRBV18, the J gene TRBJ1-5; TRBD1 might be the D (6 bases). Germline assignment: CDR1 KGHSH and CDR2 LQKENI. CDR3 size: 16 residues. V was trimmed by 0 bases and J by 0 bases, leaving 9 bases between them.

The chain joins TRBV21-1 to TRBJ2-3; the table names TRBD2, a call not compared with the DNA. TRBV21-1 is a pseudogene segment. The CDR3 totals 15 residues. The CDR3 loop reads CASSNLAGKADTQYF. Here the CDR3 DNA reads TGTGCCAGCAGCAATCTAGCGGGGAAAGCAGATACGCAGTATTTT.

This chain joins TRBV28 and TRBJ2-7; D is possibly TRBD1 (5 bases). There are 14 residues in the CDR3. V was clipped by 7 bases and J by 5 bases, with 18 bases between them. CDR1 is MDHEN, CDR2 SYDVKM, per germline. Here the CDR3 reads CASTPATVLHEQYF. The CDR3 coding sequence is TGTGCCAGCACCCCCGCGACAGTACTACACGAGCAGTACTTC.

V gene TRBV4-3 combines with J gene TRBJ1-4; D gene uncertain. From germline, CDR1 is LGHNA and CDR2 YSLEER. The CDR3 has 12 amino acids. With 4 bases removed from V and 6 bases from J, the gap between germline ends came to 6 bases. Here the CDR3 reads CASSPPDEKLFF. The CDR3 DNA follows: TGCGCCAGCAGCCCCCCGGATGAAAAACTGTTTTTT.

This clone was seen a single time. The rearrangement uses TRBV6-5 and TRBJ1-2; D perhaps matches TRBD1 (6 bases). V gave up 4 bases and J gave up 8 bases, with 20 bases separating them. Germline V lookup: CDR1 MNHEY, CDR2 SVGAGI. The CDR3 length is 15 residues. CDR3 DNA: TGTGCCAGCAGTTTAAGGGGGGAAGGGATCAAAGGCTACACCTTC. Translation: CASSLRGEGIKGYTF.

This chain uses TRBV6-5 with TRBJ1-6; D unresolved. Deletions cut 0 bases from V and 8 bases from J, with 2 bases between. Germline V gene data show CDR1 as MNHEY and CDR2 as SVGAGI. This CDR3 is 12 amino acids long. The CDR3, as DNA: TGTGCCAGCAGTTACTCCCATTCACCCCTCCACTTT. Encoded protein: CASSYSHSPLHF.

The chain couples TRBV5-1 to TRBJ1-4; D gene ambiguous. The CDR3 covers 14 residues. The germline V gene encodes CDR1 SGHRS and CDR2 YFSETQ. The ends were cut back, 1 base at V and 6 bases at J, with 10 bases in the middle. The CDR3 DNA sequence: TGCGCCAGCAGCTTGAGAGAAGGGCATGAAAAACTGTTTTTT. Protein sequence: CASSLREGHEKLFF.

The chain uses TRBV6-1 and TRBJ1-2; 7 nucleotides line up with TRBD1. This CDR3 is 13 amino acids long. With 3 bases clipped from V and 2 bases from J, the junction kept 0 bases outside the gene matches. Per germline, CDR1 MNHNS and CDR2 SASEGT. The CDR3 sequence is CASSETGNYGYTF. The CDR3 DNA follows: TGTGCCAGCAGTGAGACAGGGAACTATGGCTACACCTTC.

J is TRBJ2-2 and V is TRBV27; no clear D gene. Germline V gene lookup returns CDR1 MNHEY and CDR2 SMNVEV (reference sequence). The CDR3 totals 12 residues. The germline V and J ends were trimmed by 7 bases and 5 bases, with 8 bases remaining between them. CDR3 DNA sequence: TGTGCCAGCACAGAGGCGACCGGGGAGCTGTTTTTT. As protein: CASTEATGELFF.

This clone came up once. V and J are TRBV4-1 and TRBJ2-7; perhaps D is TRBD1 or TRBD2 (5 bases each). The germline V gene has CDR1 MGHRA and CDR2 YSYEKL. Trimming shortened V by 0 bases and J by 6 bases, and 9 bases separated the two germline ends. This CDR3 is 13 amino acids long. The CDR3 DNA is TGCGCCAGCAGCCAAGATTGGGACCTCGAGCAGTACTTC. Protein: CASSQDWDLEQYF.

V gene TRBV19 combines with J gene TRBJ1-5, with D hard to call. The germline V gene encodes CDR1 LNHDA and CDR2 SQIVND (reference sequence). V dropped 5 bases and J dropped 6 bases, with 11 bases sitting between them. This CDR3 spans 13 amino acids. The CDR3 coding sequence is TGTGCCAGTAGTGTGGCGCGGGGTCAGCCCCAGCATTTT. Translating it yields CASSVARGQPQHF.

This chain connects TRBV28 to TRBJ2-7, with D possibly TRBD2 on 5 matching bases. The germline CDR1 and CDR2 sequences are MDHEN and SYDVKM. The V end was cut by 6 bases, the J end by 4 bases, with 16 bases between. The CDR3 has 14 amino acids. This CDR3 reads CASRDRGMRYEQYF. Here the CDR3 DNA reads TGTGCCAGCAGGGACCGGGGTATGAGATACGAGCAGTACTTC. Together with reference TRBV28 and TRBJ2-7, the CDR3 gives the full variable domain: DVKVTQSSRYLVKRTGEKVFLECVQDMDHENMFWYRQDPGLGLRLIYFSYDVKMKEKGDIPEGYSVSREKKERFSLILESASTNQTSMYLCASRDRGMRYEQYFGPGTRLTVT.

The chain is built from TRBV10-3 and TRBJ2-1, with 7 bases lining up with TRBD1. This CDR3 contains 15 residues. Germline V gives CDR1 ENHRY, CDR2 SYGVKD. J was trimmed by 2 bases and V by 4 bases; bases with no gene match: 5. The CDR3 region has the DNA TGTGCCATCAGTGGTGGGCAGGGGGCCTACAATGAGCAGTTCTTC. Its protein product is CAISGGQGAYNEQFF.

This clone was seen once. J is TRBJ2-3 and V is TRBV18, with 7 bases matching TRBD1. The CDR3 is 15 amino acids. CDR1 is KGHSH and CDR2 is LQKENI in the germline V gene. V lost 2 bases and J lost 0; bases outside the gene matches: 2. The CDR3 nucleotides are TGTGCCAGCTCACCAGACAGGGATAGCACAGATACGCAGTATTTT. Residues: CASSPDRDSTDTQYF.

The V and J genes are TRBV19 and TRBJ2-5, with 7 bases matching TRBD1. In germline, CDR1 is LNHDA, CDR2 SQIVND (reference sequence). The CDR3 has 14 amino acids. With 3 bases clipped from V and 1 base from J, the junction kept 2 bases outside the gene matches. CDR3 amino acids: CASSIWDSQETQYF. CDR3 bases: TGTGCCAGTAGTATTTGGGACAGCCAAGAGACCCAGTACTTC.